This TCR beta chain was found in a study of blood T cell repertoires in COVID-19. The overall study: Whether acute or convalescent, the COVID-19 samples came from the United States, Italy and Spain. PBMCs, B-cell-depleted T cells, or T cells provided the cDNA or gDNA that made up the material.

V shed 0 bases, J shed 3 bases, and the junction held 9 bases outside the gene matches. The CDR3 length is 17 residues. CDR1 SGHVS and CDR2 FQNEAQ come from the germline V gene. The authors' processing: Nucleated cell counts were estimated from reference gene primer amplification. Measured with immunoSEQ multiplex PCR; TCRdb has only the in-frame clones, and not every one. V and J calls plus clone size are reproduced from that table; the DNA served to infer D and trimming. The sample lists about 150,000 clones, roughly 85% occurring once. This clone was counted a single time. V and J are TRBV7-8 and TRBJ2-7; 9 positions agree with TRBD2. Sequencing used peripheral blood. This clonotype was obtained from a human donor in a cohort sampled during active COVID-19. Written as DNA, the CDR3 is TGTGCCAGCAGCTTAGCGGGTTTAGCGGGAGCGGGCTACGAGCAGTACTTC. Protein product: CASSLAGLAGAGYEQYF.